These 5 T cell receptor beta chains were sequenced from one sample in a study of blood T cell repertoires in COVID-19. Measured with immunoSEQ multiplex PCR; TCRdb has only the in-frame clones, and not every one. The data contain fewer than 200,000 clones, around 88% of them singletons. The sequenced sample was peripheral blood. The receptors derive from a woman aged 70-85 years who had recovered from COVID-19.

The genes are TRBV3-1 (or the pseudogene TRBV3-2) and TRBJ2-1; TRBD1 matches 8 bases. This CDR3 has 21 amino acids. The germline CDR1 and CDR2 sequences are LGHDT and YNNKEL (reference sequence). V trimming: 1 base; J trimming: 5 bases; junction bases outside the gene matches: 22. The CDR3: CASSQGGTGKRMRPNDNEQFF. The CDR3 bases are TGTGCCAGCAGCCAAGGCGGGACAGGAAAACGAATGCGACCAAACGACAATGAGCAGTTCTTC.

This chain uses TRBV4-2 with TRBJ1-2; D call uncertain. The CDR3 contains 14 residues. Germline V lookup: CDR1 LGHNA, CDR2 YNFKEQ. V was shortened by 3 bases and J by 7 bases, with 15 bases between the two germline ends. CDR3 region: CASSHPGSSGGYTF. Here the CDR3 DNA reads TGTGCCAGCAGCCATCCCGGGAGCTCCGGTGGCTACACCTTC.

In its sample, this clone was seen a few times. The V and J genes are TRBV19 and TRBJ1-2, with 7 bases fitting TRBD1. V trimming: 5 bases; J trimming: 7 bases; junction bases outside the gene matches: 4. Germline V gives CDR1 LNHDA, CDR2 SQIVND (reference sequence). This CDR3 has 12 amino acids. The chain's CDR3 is CASSSTGFGYTF. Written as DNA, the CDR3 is TGTGCCAGTAGTTCGACAGGGTTTGGCTACACCTTC.

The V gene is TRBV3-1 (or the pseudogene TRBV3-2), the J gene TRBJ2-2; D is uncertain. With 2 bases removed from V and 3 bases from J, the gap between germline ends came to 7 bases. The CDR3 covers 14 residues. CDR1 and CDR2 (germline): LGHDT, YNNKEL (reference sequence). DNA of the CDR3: TGTGCCAGCAGCCAACGCCGGGACACCGGGGAGCTGTTTTTT. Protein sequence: CASSQRRDTGELFF.

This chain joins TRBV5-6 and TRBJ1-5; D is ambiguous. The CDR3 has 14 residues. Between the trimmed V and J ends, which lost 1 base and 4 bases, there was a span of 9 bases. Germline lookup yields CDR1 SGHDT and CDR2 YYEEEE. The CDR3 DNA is TGTGCCAGCAGCTTGTGGGCAGCTAATCAGCCCCAGCATTTT. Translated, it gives CASSLWAANQPQHF.